This TCR beta chain was observed in a study of shared clonotypes between healthy human individuals. Study summary: Used for every donor were three CD4 naive, three CD4 memory, two CD8 naive and one CD8 memory plate. Whole-study results and caveats: How much donors shared clonotypes was expected to be affected by sequencing depth. Only a few donors were included, so the genetic and exposure-history diversity represented was limited.

Note on this clone: Its antigen is unknown.

It was CD45RO-negative cells, positively selected for CCR7, that made up naive CD8 cells, with terminally differentiated effector memory CD45RA+ cells excluded. V dropped 2 bases and J dropped 3 bases, with 8 bases sitting between them. This CDR3 comprises 14 residues. CDR1 and CDR2 (germline): SGDLS, YYNGEE. Replicate PCRs for sorted subsets used about 200 ng DNA; this equaled 30,000 to 35,000 T cell genomes. Assay: immunoSEQ multiplex PCR; the TCRdb copy retains only in-frame clones and omits some. The table has over 2 million clones, about 95% seen once. The sequencing sample was made of naive CD8+ T cells sorted from blood. The chain links TRBV9 to TRBJ2-2; D gene ambiguous. This receptor was identified in a man younger than 30 in good health. In DNA, the CDR3 is TGTGCCAGCAGCGTCCCAGACCACACCGGGGAGCTGTTTTTT. Translating gives CASSVPDHTGELFF.